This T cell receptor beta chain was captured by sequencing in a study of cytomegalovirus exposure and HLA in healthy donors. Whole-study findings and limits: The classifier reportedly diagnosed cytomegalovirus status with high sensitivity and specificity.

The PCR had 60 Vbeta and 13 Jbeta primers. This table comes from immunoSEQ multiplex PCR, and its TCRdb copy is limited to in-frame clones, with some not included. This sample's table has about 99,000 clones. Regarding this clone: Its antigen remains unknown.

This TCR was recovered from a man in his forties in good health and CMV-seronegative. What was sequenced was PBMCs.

CDR3 coding DNA: TGTGCCAGCAGCGACCCGTGGGTAGCGGGGGCCCAAGATACGCAGTATTTT. Translating gives CASSDPWVAGAQDTQYF. V gene TRBV2 combines with J gene TRBJ2-3; 9 bases line up with TRBD2. The CDR3 sequence is 17 residues long. V lost 6 bases, J lost 5 bases, and 15 bases stayed unmatched. Per the germline V gene, CDR1 is SNHLY and CDR2 is FYNNEI.